This record looks at one T cell receptor beta chain sequence and its context. The antigen is not known. These data belong to a study of cytomegalovirus exposure and HLA in healthy donors. CDR1 and CDR2 from the germline V gene are MDHEN and SYDVKM. CDR3 length: 11 amino acids. Study findings and constraints: A later analysis found most CMV-associated TCR beta chains apparently HLA-restricted.

PCR was performed using 60 Vbeta and 13 Jbeta primers. The table came from immunoSEQ multiplex PCR; TCRdb's copy has only in-frame clones and leaves some out. Of more than 80,000 clones in the sample, 60% to 75% were seen once. As for the donors, each was a healthy bone marrow donor. V usage is TRBV28 and J usage is TRBJ1-5; no reliable D call. Sequencing input: PBMCs. This TCR was recovered from a man aged 55 to 70 in good health and CMV-seronegative. CDR3 DNA sequence: TGTGGCGGGCCTAGCAATCAGCCCCAGCATTTT. Amino acids: CGGPSNQPQHF.